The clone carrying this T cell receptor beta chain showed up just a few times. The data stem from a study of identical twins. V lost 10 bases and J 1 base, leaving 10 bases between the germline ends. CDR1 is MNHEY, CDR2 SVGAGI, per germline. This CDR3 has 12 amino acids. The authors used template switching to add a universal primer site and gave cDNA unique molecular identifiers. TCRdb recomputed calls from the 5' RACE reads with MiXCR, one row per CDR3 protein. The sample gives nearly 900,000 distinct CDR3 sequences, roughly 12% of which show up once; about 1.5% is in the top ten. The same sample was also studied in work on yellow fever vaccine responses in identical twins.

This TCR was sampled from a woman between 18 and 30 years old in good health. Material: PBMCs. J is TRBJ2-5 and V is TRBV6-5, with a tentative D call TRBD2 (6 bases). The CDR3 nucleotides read TGTGCCACGCATAGCGGCCAAGAGACCCAGTACTTC. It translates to CATHSGQETQYF.